This TCR beta chain appears in the sequencing data of a study of cytomegalovirus exposure and HLA in healthy donors. Study-wide context: In an earlier analysis, 90 million to 120 million unique TCR beta sequences were found from about 179 million T cells.

The CDR3 runs 14 residues. The germline V and J ends were trimmed by 5 bases and 0 bases, with 10 bases remaining between them. The germline CDR1 and CDR2 sequences are PRHDT and FYEKMQ (reference sequence). 60 Vbeta and 13 Jbeta primers were used in PCR. The table came from immunoSEQ multiplex PCR; TCRdb's copy has only in-frame clones and leaves some out. The sample includes about 160,000 clones, 82% of them seen just once. The receptor comes from a girl between 10 and 17 years old in good health and CMV-seropositive. The V and J genes are TRBV13 and TRBJ1-1; no reliable D call. Input material: PBMCs. CDR3 coding DNA: TGTGCCAGCAGCAGACTACAGCTGAACACTGAAGCTTTCTTT. Residues: CASSRLQLNTEAFF.